This is a list of T cell receptor beta chains from one sample in a study of blood T cell repertoires in COVID-19. Here immunoSEQ multiplex PCR was the method, and the copy in TCRdb shows in-frame clones only, minus some. The table shows under 250,000 clones, with about 80% occurring only once. The sequenced sample consisted of PBMCs or T cells enriched from blood (not recorded which). These receptors were taken from a woman aged 40 to 49 with acute COVID-19. CDR3s include the opening cysteine and the closing phenylalanine or tryptophan. Fields, in order: D gene, J gene, clone size, V gene, CDR3 protein, CDR3 DNA. D genes are given only for firm matches. Size is stated for part of the rows, as once, few or many counts, or as a class when the clone is expanded.

>-|TRBJ1-2|-|TRBV2
CASKQTGPTGYTF
TGTGCCAGCAAGCAGACGGGTCCCACTGGCTACACCTTC
>TRBD1|TRBJ2-1|-|TRBV7-3
CASSLGQGYNEQFF
TGTGCCAGCAGCTTGGGACAGGGCTACAATGAGCAGTTCTTC
>-|TRBJ2-1|few|TRBV9
CASSVELARNEQFF
TGTGCCAGCAGCGTAGAACTAGCCCGCAATGAGCAGTTCTTC
>-|TRBJ1-2|-|TRBV20-1
CSASTGRDGYTF
TGCAGTGCCAGTACAGGGAGGGATGGCTACACCTTC
>TRBD2|TRBJ2-3|-|TRBV5-1
CASSPRTSGGPADTQYF
TGCGCCAGCAGCCCACGGACTAGCGGGGGGCCAGCGGATACGCAGTATTTT
>-|TRBJ1-4|-|TRBV11-2
CASSLAGSFEKLFF
TGTGCCAGCAGCTTAGCCGGGTCCTTTGAAAAACTGTTTTTT
>-|TRBJ1-6|-|TRBV10-3
CAISESGSANSPLHF
TGTGCCATCAGTGAGTCAGGCAGCGCAAATTCACCCCTCCACTTT
>TRBD1|TRBJ2-1|once|TRBV7-9
CASSPSGQGYNEQFF
TGTGCCAGCAGCCCCTCGGGACAGGGTTACAATGAGCAGTTCTTC
>-|TRBJ2-2|-|TRBV4-1
CASSSLDREGYTGELFF
TGCGCCAGCAGCTCCTTGGACAGGGAGGGATACACCGGGGAGCTGTTTTTT
>TRBD1|TRBJ2-3|-|TRBV7-3
CASSSRQGADTQYF
TGTGCCAGCAGCTCCCGACAGGGGGCAGATACGCAGTATTTT
>-|TRBJ1-2|-|TRBV29-1
CSVILTGPYGYTF
TGCAGCGTGATACTGACAGGACCCTATGGCTACACCTTC
>TRBD1|TRBJ1-2|-|TRBV28
CASSLWDREVHGYTF
TGTGCCAGCAGTTTGTGGGACAGGGAAGTTCATGGCTACACCTTC
>-|TRBJ1-1|-|TRBV4-1
CASSQDSDPCSTEAFF
TGCGCCAGCAGCCAAGATAGCGACCCCTGCAGCACTGAAGCTTTCTTT
>TRBD1|TRBJ2-2|-|TRBV24-1
CATSVGTGGSGELFF
TGTGCCACCAGTGTTGGGACAGGGGGCTCCGGGGAGCTGTTTTTT
>TRBD1|TRBJ2-2|-|TRBV28
CASSQGQGAWTGELFF
TGTGCCAGCAGCCAGGGACAGGGGGCTTGGACCGGGGAGCTGTTTTTT
>TRBD1|TRBJ1-1|-|TRBV28
CASRPTTGQGVSAFF
TGTGCCAGCAGGCCGACGACCGGACAGGGGGTTTCCGCTTTCTTT
>-|TRBJ2-3|-|TRBV9
CASSVGTVSTDTQYF
TGTGCCAGCAGCGTAGGGACAGTAAGCACAGATACGCAGTATTTT
>-|TRBJ1-2|few|TRBV19
CASSITETYGYTF
TGTGCCAGTAGTATAACTGAAACTTATGGCTACACCTTC
>-|TRBJ1-3|few|TRBV2
CASSDPALQETSGNTIYF
TGTGCCAGCAGTGACCCTGCCCTTCAGGAAACCTCTGGAAACACCATATATTTT
>TRBD2|TRBJ2-3|-|TRBV24-1
CATSEPSGRSTDTQYF
TGTGCCACCAGTGAACCAAGCGGGAGGAGCACAGATACGCAGTATTTT
>-|TRBJ2-3|-|TRBV18
CASSPPGGLGDTQYF
TGTGCCAGCTCACCACCGGGGGGGCTTGGAGATACGCAGTATTTT
>TRBD2|TRBJ2-1|-|TRBV5-6
CASSFGLAGAHEEFF
TGTGCCAGCAGCTTCGGACTAGCGGGGGCCCACGAGGAGTTCTTC
>-|TRBJ1-2|-|TRBV5-5
CASSLDLPDGYTF
TGTGCCAGCAGCTTGGACTTACCGGATGGCTACACCTTC
>-|TRBJ1-2|-|TRBV12-3/TRBV12-4
CASSGQPNYGYTF
TGTGCCAGCAGTGGACAGCCTAACTATGGCTACACCTTC
>-|TRBJ2-3|-|TRBV5-1
CASRISGTDTQYF
TGCGCCAGCAGGATTTCAGGCACAGATACGCAGTATTTT
>-|TRBJ1-5|-|TRBV6-2/TRBV6-3
CASSLTGSKPQHF
TGTGCCAGCAGTTTGACGGGGAGCAAGCCCCAGCATTTT